This TCR beta chain was found in a study of post-analysis software for immune sequencing data. The overall study: The study covered relapsing-remitting, secondary progressive and progressive-relapsing courses of multiple sclerosis. Whole-study findings and limits: Strong co-clustering by F measure was evident for samples that had been prepared in the same batch. There were five or six TRBV segments more frequent in patients than controls, and TRBV5-6, TRBV5-1 and TRBV20-1 were among them. A significant reduction in normalized Chao1 diversity was observed in multiple sclerosis patients versus controls.

This clonotype has just a few counts. Its antigen remains unknown. Unique molecular identifiers were built into the TCR beta cDNA libraries. With about 0.85 to 10 million T cells as the source, some 500,000 cDNA molecules resulted. TCRdb passed the PCR reads through MiXCR, listing each CDR3 protein once. The sample holds some 260,000 distinct CDR3 sequences, approximately 34% seen once. Germline V gene sequence: CDR1 SQVTM, CDR2 ANQGSEA. V was pared by 4 bases and J by 4 bases, with 15 bases of the junction left unmatched. This CDR3 spans 17 amino acids. The sequenced material came from blood. This receptor was obtained from a girl aged 5-17 years with multiple sclerosis. The chain uses TRBV29-1 and TRBJ2-3, with 9 bases matching TRBD2. DNA for the CDR3: TGCAGCGTTGGGACCCCCAAGGGTAGCGGGAGTGCAGATACGCAGTATTTT. It encodes CSVGTPKGSGSADTQYF.